The TCR beta chain described here comes from a study of T cell repertoires in cytomegalovirus infection. Study context: Public TCR beta signatures provided an indication of both CMV infection and a matching HLA type. Findings of the study overall: CMV-specific TCR beta clonotypes restricted by HLA-C were the ones dominating the ex vivo response. Public TCR beta family frequency separated CMV-and-HLA carriers, including in an independent cohort.

The CDR3 consists of 14 residues. From germline, CDR1 is MNHEY and CDR2 SMNVEV (reference sequence). Trimming at V came to 0 bases and at J to 3 bases, leaving 1 base not matched to a gene. Each CDR3 protein gets one entry after TCRdb re-called the reads with MiXCR. The data hold 150,000 to 190,000 distinct CDR3 sequences, with around a quarter observed a single time. In the case of this clonotype: No antigen is known for it.

This TCR derives from a human donor in good health (CMV status not recorded). Some clones in this sample may be carry-over from other donors' samples. This rearrangement joins TRBV27 to TRBJ2-7; 8 nucleotides line up with TRBD1. Sequenced input: PBMCs. Here the CDR3 DNA reads TGTGCCAGCAGTTTATCGACAGGGGTCTACGAGCAGTACTTC. It encodes CASSLSTGVYEQYF.